Shown below are 25 T cell receptor beta chains from a single sample sequenced in a study of regulatory T cells in long-lasting Graves disease. Construction of the TCR beta libraries employed iRepertoire HTBI primers in conjunction with Arm-PCR of CDR3 regions. MiXCR, run by TCRdb on the multiplex PCR reads, gives a single entry per CDR3 protein. The table has approximately 400,000 distinct CDR3 sequences, around a quarter seen once; the top ten hold roughly 30%. Regarding time point: persistent/refractory GD, antithyroid drugs over 5 years with positive TRAb. TCR sequences were obtained from RNA taken from PBMCs. The starting material was peripheral blood mononuclear cells (PBMCs), obtained when the disease was refractory, from a patient treated with antithyroid drugs. The origin of the receptors is a female donor with Graves disease.

There are a few counts of this clonotype. The CDR3 region is CASSGGWGTGELFF. CDR3 bases: TGTGCCAGCAGTGGGGGTTGGGGTACCGGGGAGCTGTTTTTT. This chain uses TRBV12-3 or TRBV12-4 with TRBJ2-2; the D gene could be TRBD1 or TRBD2 (5 bases each). Trimming took 5 bases from V and 5 from J, leaving 12 bases between them. The CDR3 consists of 14 residues.

This clonotype has a count of ten or more. This sequence joins TRBV7-8 and TRBJ2-6; D ambiguous. The V end lost 1 base, the J end lost 1 base, and 8 bases lay between the germline ends. Germline CDR1 and CDR2: SGHVS and FQNEAQ. The CDR3 spans 16 residues. In DNA form, the CDR3 reads TGTGCCAGCAGCTTAGTTACAGCATCTGGGGCCAACGTCCTGACTTTC. This gives the protein CASSLVTASGANVLTF.

This clonotype was recorded only once. The chain carries TRBV3-1 and TRBJ1-1, with 10 nucleotides matching TRBD1. CDR3 length: 16 amino acids. V dropped 2 bases and J dropped 4; count of bases not matched to a gene: 7. The germline V gene has CDR1 LGHDT and CDR2 YNNKEL (reference sequence). This chain's CDR3 is CASSQTGTGVFTEAFF. DNA for the CDR3: TGTGCCAGCAGCCAAACCGGGACAGGGGTTTTCACTGAAGCTTTCTTT. Combining the CDR3 with reference TRBV3-1 and TRBJ1-1 gives the whole variable domain DTAVSQTPKYLVTQMGNDKSIKCEQNLGHDTMYWYKQDSKKFLKIMFSYNNKELIINETVPNRFSPKSPDKAHLNLHINSLELGDSAVYFCASSQTGTGVFTEAFFGQGTRLTVV.

This clonotype was detected ten times or more. This chain connects TRBV12-3 or TRBV12-4 to TRBJ1-5; 7 bases match TRBD1. V dropped 7 bases and J dropped 0; count of bases not matched to a gene: 15. This CDR3 region has 18 residues. CDR3 bases: TGTGCCAGCACAACTCACCAGGGGGGGTATTATAGCAATCAGCCCCAGCATTTT. Protein sequence: CASTTHQGGYYSNQPQHF.

This clonotype has a handful of counts. V gene TRBV7-2 combines with J gene TRBJ2-1, with no clear D. Between the trimmed V and J ends, which lost 5 bases and 8 bases, there was a span of 16 bases. The CDR3 sequence is 14 residues long. Germline CDR1 and CDR2: SGHTA and FQGNSA. The CDR3 nucleotides read TGTGCCAGCAGCCTACACCCTATGGGTTATGAGCAGTTCTTC. Translating it yields CASSLHPMGYEQFF.

The chain carries TRBV20-1 and TRBJ1-5; no clear D gene. With 0 bases removed from V and 3 bases from J, the gap between germline ends came to 12 bases. This CDR3 region has 15 residues. In germline, CDR1 is DFQATT, CDR2 SNEGSKA (reference sequence). Here the CDR3 reads CSARDSPPLNQPQHF. The CDR3, as DNA: TGCAGTGCTAGAGATTCACCGCCACTCAATCAGCCCCAGCATTTT.

As for this clonotype: This likely traces to a read error, being one base from a far larger clone. The chain employs TRBV14 and TRBJ2-2; 7 bases fit TRBD1. The J segment lost 4 bases and the V segment lost 4 bases, leaving 6 bases of the junction unmatched. Germline V gene sequence: CDR1 SGHDN, CDR2 FVKESK. The CDR3 has 15 amino acids. The CDR3 protein is CASSPGAGGTGELFF. CDR3 bases: TGTGCCAGCAGCCCCGGGGCAGGGGGCACCGGGGAGCTGTTTTTT.

This sequence joins TRBV20-1 and TRBJ2-7; tentatively, D is TRBD1 (6 bases). The CDR3 has 14 amino acids. Germline V gene sequence: CDR1 DFQATT, CDR2 SNEGSKA (reference sequence). Deletions cut 3 bases from V and 0 bases from J, with 12 bases between. DNA for the CDR3: TGCAGTGCTAGGGACAGACTGAGCTCCTACGAGCAGTACTTC. It specifies CSARDRLSSYEQYF.

This clonotype showed up many times. The chain joins TRBV7-8 to TRBJ1-1; 7 positions agree with TRBD1. Germline V gene data show CDR1 as SGHVS and CDR2 as FQNEAQ. The length of the CDR3 is 13 residues. J gave up 7 bases and V 5 bases, and 7 bases lay outside the gene matches. CDR3 in DNA: TGTGCCAGCAGCCTCGGGACAGTCTTTGAAGCTTTCTTT. Translated: CASSLGTVFEAFF.

The chain has TRBV20-1 and TRBJ1-3; 10 positions agree with TRBD1. Trimming took 2 bases from V and 0 from J; bases not matched to a gene: 7. CDR3 length: 17 residues. Germline-derived CDR1 and CDR2 are DFQATT and SNEGSKA (reference sequence). The DNA for the CDR3 is TGCAGTGCTAGAAGGGGACAGGGGCCAAACTCTGGAAACACCATATATTTT. This translates into CSARRGQGPNSGNTIYF.

This clonotype was detected many times. The rearrangement joins TRBV12-3 or TRBV12-4 to TRBJ1-1; no firm D call. CDR3 length: 16 residues. Trimming left V 5 bases short and J 0 bases short, with 16 bases between. CDR3 in amino acids: CASSRGPGSLNTEAFF. In DNA form, the CDR3 reads TGTGCCAGCAGTCGAGGACCCGGCAGCTTGAACACTGAAGCTTTCTTT.

This clonotype was detected many times. The V call is TRBV12-3 or TRBV12-4, the J call TRBJ2-5; D is perhaps TRBD2 (7 bases). This CDR3 has 16 residues. With 6 bases removed from V and 3 bases from J, the gap between germline ends came to 20 bases. DNA for the CDR3: TGTGCCAGCAGCCTCACCGGGGGGCGGCTAGAAGAGACCCAGTACTTC. The encoded protein is CASSLTGGRLEETQYF.

In its sample, this clonotype was seen many times. The gene calls are TRBV28 and TRBJ2-5; 7 bases line up with TRBD2. This CDR3 is 14 amino acids long. The junction had 3 bases not matched to a gene; V was cut back by 3 bases and J by 2 bases. CDR1 is MDHEN and CDR2 is SYDVKM in the germline V gene. The CDR3 nucleotides read TGTGCCAGCAGTTTGGGAGGGATTCAAGAGACCCAGTACTTC. This sequence encodes CASSLGGIQETQYF.

V and J are TRBV29-1 and TRBJ2-7; 14 bases are a match to TRBD2. The length of the CDR3 is 17 residues. After removal of 2 bases from V and 0 bases from J, the junction contained 6 bases not matched to a gene. The germline V gene has CDR1 SQVTM and CDR2 ANQGSEA. The CDR3 DNA follows: TGCAGCGTTGAATTTGGTGGGACTAGCGGGAGCTCCTACGAGCAGTACTTC. This sequence encodes CSVEFGGTSGSSYEQYF.

The chain recombines TRBV18 with TRBJ2-7, with D possibly being TRBD2 (6 bases). V dropped 2 bases and J dropped 6 bases, with 17 bases sitting between them. Germline CDR1 reads KGHSH; CDR2 reads LQKENI. CDR3 size: 15 residues. CDR3 amino acids: CASSPSTGVRSEQYF. The DNA of the CDR3 is TGTGCCAGCTCACCATCAACGGGAGTGCGATCCGAGCAGTACTTC. Looking up the rest from reference TRBV18 and TRBJ2-7 gives the full variable domain: NAGVMQNPRHLVRRRGQEARLRCSPMKGHSHVYWYRQLPEEGLKFMVYLQKENIIDESGMPKERFSAEFPKEGPSILRIQQVVRGDSAAYFCASSPSTGVRSEQYFGPGTRLTVT.

The chain recombines TRBV28 with TRBJ2-3; 7 bases align to TRBD2. This CDR3 is built from 14 residues. Germline V lookup: CDR1 MDHEN, CDR2 SYDVKM. Trimming took 0 bases from V and 5 from J; bases not matched to a gene: 2. CDR3 sequence (DNA): TGTGCCAGCAGTTTATGGGCTAGCGGAGATACGCAGTATTTT. This gives the protein CASSLWASGDTQYF.

The DNA for the CDR3 is TGTGCCATCAGTCCGGGACAGGAAAGGGGCTCCTACGAGCAGTACTTC. Protein: CAISPGQERGSYEQYF. The V and J genes are TRBV10-3 and TRBJ2-7, with 8 bases that match TRBD1. The CDR3 is 16 amino acids. The V segment lost 5 bases and the J segment 0 bases; nucleotides outside the gene matches: 9. Looked up from germline, CDR1 is ENHRY and CDR2 is SYGVKD.

Only a few counts were recorded for this clonotype. The CDR3 loop is CASSFEGRYEQYF. CDR3 nucleotide sequence: TGTGCCAGCAGCTTTGAAGGGCGCTACGAGCAGTACTTC. The chain uses TRBV7-9 and TRBJ2-7; D gene uncertain. The CDR3 length is 13 residues. Germline values: CDR1 SEHNR, CDR2 FQNEAQ (reference sequence). The V end was cut by 3 bases, the J end by 3 bases, with 9 bases between.

The V call is TRBV5-4, the J call TRBJ2-7, with a tentative D call TRBD2 (5 bases). Looked up from germline, CDR1 is SGHNT and CDR2 is YYREEE (reference sequence). The CDR3 runs to 13 residues. Trimming took off 4 bases at V and 0 bases at J, with 8 bases between the two ends. The CDR3 DNA follows: TGTGCCAGCAGCCCGGGAAACTCCTACGAGCAGTACTTC. Its protein is CASSPGNSYEQYF.

The chain has TRBV12-3 or TRBV12-4 and TRBJ1-5; D not resolved. Trimming left V 5 bases short and J 10 bases short, with 18 bases between. CDR3 size: 14 residues. The CDR3 DNA follows: TGTGCCAGCAGTCCCCTGGGCTCTCAGTACCCCCAGCATTTT. This sequence encodes CASSPLGSQYPQHF.

The chain combines TRBV19 with TRBJ1-5, with a weak D call TRBD1 (5 bases). This CDR3 comprises 15 residues. CDR1 LNHDA and CDR2 SQIVND come from the germline V gene (reference sequence). Trimming stripped 3 bases from V and 0 bases from J, with 9 bases between. The CDR3 protein is CASSIGGNSNQPQHF. The CDR3, as DNA: TGTGCCAGTAGTATTGGGGGAAATAGCAATCAGCCCCAGCATTTT.

This clonotype has at least ten counts. The chain uses TRBV10-2 and TRBJ1-2; 12 bases map to TRBD1. V lost 3 bases and J lost 7; bases outside the gene matches: 6. The CDR3 consists of 15 residues. CDR1 WSHSY and CDR2 SAAADI come from the germline V gene. CDR3 sequence (DNA): TGCGCCAGCAGTGACGAGGGACAGGGGGCCCCTGGCTACACCTTC. It codes for CASSDEGQGAPGYTF.

In this sample, this clonotype turned up a few times. The chain is built from TRBV29-1 and TRBJ1-1; D call uncertain. The V end lost 6 bases, the J end lost 1 base, and 18 bases lay between the germline ends. There are 15 residues in the CDR3. The germline V gene has CDR1 SQVTM and CDR2 ANQGSEA. CDR3 DNA: TGCAGCGTCAAAGCAAAAGAACAAGGGAACACTGAAGCTTTCTTT. Translation gives CSVKAKEQGNTEAFF. The full variable domain, its missing parts supplied by reference TRBV29-1 and TRBJ1-1, is SAVISQKPSRDICQRGTSLTIQCQVDSQVTMMFWYRQQPGQSLTLIATANQGSEATYESGFVIDKFPISRPNLTFSTLTVSNMSPEDSSIYLCSVKAKEQGNTEAFFGQGTRLTVV.

The chain couples TRBV9 to TRBJ1-1, with D maybe TRBD1 (5 bases). CDR3 length: 14 residues. The germline gives CDR1 SGDLS, CDR2 YYNGEE. Between the trimmed V and J ends, which lost 4 bases and 4 bases, there was a span of 14 bases. This CDR3 is CASSQGPSVTEAFF. The CDR3 region has the DNA TGTGCCAGCAGCCAGGGACCCTCCGTCACTGAAGCTTTCTTT.

The chain couples TRBV7-9 to TRBJ2-7; no clear D. Germline CDR1 SEHNR, CDR2 FQNEAQ (reference sequence). V was pared by 5 bases and J by 0 bases, with 11 bases between. The CDR3 extends over 14 amino acids. The CDR3 protein is CASSEWAGSYEQYF. The CDR3 bases are TGTGCCAGCAGCGAGTGGGCAGGCTCCTACGAGCAGTACTTC.